This T cell receptor (beta chain) appears in the sequencing data of a study of control samples from healthy donors and cancer patients. This clone has just a few counts. Trimming shortened V by 0 bases and J by 9 bases, and 7 bases separated the two germline ends. Germline V gene lookup returns CDR1 SGDLS and CDR2 YYNGEE. There are 13 residues in the CDR3. TCRdb's table, derived via immunoSEQ multiplex PCR, lists solely in-frame clones and lacks some. The sample consists of around 19,000 clones, approximately 78% of them appearing once. The chain is built from TRBV9 and TRBJ1-6, with D possibly TRBD1 on 5 matching bases. What was sequenced was PBMCs. The sequence derives from a man at least 80 years old with head and neck cancer. The CDR3 protein is CASSVGGVSPLHF. In nucleotides, the CDR3 is TGTGCCAGCAGCGTAGGGGGGGTTTCACCCCTCCACTTT.